One T cell receptor beta chain is described in this entry. This sample was taken from a study of blood T cell repertoires in COVID-19. Background on the study: The study drew acute and convalescent COVID-19 samples from the United States, Italy and Spain.

Trimming took 2 bases from V and 3 from J; bases not matched to a gene: 7. The CDR3 contains 15 residues. Germline CDR1 reads LGHNA; CDR2 reads YSLEER. Profiled with immunoSEQ multiplex PCR; TCRdb holds only in-frame clones, not every one. The sample holds some 100,000 clones, around 72% seen once. Material: peripheral blood. The clonotype comes from a man between 70 and 80 years old with COVID-19, enrolled during active disease. This chain connects TRBV4-3 to TRBJ2-7, with 7 nucleotides matching TRBD2. For the CDR3, the DNA is TGCGCCAGCAGCCAATCTTTGGCTAGCGGCTACGAGCAGTACTTC. It translates to CASSQSLASGYEQYF.